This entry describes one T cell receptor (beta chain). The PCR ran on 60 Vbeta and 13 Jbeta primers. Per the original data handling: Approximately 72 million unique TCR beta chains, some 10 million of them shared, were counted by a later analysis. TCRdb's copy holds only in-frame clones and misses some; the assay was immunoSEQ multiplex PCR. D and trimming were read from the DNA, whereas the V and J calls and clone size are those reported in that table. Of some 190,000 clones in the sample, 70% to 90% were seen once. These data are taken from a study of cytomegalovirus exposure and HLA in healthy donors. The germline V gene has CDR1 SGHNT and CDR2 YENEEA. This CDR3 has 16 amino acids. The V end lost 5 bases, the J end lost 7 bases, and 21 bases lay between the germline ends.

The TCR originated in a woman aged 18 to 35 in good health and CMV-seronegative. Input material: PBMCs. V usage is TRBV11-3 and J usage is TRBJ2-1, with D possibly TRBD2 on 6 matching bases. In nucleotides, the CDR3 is TGTGCCAGCAGCGCCCGCGTTGCGGACGGGGGTAATGAGCAGTTCTTC. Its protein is CASSARVADGGNEQFF.